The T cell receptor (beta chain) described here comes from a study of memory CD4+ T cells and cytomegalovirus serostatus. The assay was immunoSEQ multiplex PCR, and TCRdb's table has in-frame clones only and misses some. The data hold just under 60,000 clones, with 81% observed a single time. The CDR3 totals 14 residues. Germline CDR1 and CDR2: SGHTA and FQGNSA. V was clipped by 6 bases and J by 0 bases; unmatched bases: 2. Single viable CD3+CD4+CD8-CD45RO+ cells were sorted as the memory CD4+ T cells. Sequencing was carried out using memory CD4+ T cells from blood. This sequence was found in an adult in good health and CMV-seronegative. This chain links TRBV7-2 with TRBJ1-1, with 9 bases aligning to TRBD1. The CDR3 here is CASRGTGMNTEAFF. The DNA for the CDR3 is TGTGCCAGCAGGGGGACAGGGATGAACACTGAAGCTTTCTTT.